The rows below give T cell receptor beta chains drawn from one sample of a study of immune cell composition in non-small cell lung cancer. The protocol was immunoSEQ multiplex PCR, while the TCRdb copy is restricted to in-frame clones and leaves out a portion. Of around 13,000 clones in the sample, 73% are singletons; the top ten hold approximately 14%. Sequencing was carried out using lung tumor tissue. These receptors were obtained from a human donor with non-small cell lung cancer. CDR3s include the opening cysteine and the closing phenylalanine or tryptophan. Fields, in order: V gene, J gene, clone size, D gene, CDR3 length, CDR3 protein, CDR3 DNA. A D gene is named only where the DNA matches it firmly. Rows give clone size only sometimes, using once, few, many, or a class for an expanded clone.

V: TRBV2
J: TRBJ2-2
size: NA
D: TRBD2
length: 15
CDR3: CASRGTSGYTGELFF
DNA: TGTGCCAGCAGGGGGACTAGCGGATACACCGGGGAGCTGTTTTTT

V: TRBV6-6
J: TRBJ1-2
size: NA
D: TRBD1
length: 15
CDR3: CASSYLDREAYGYTF
DNA: TGTGCCAGCAGTTACTTGGACAGGGAAGCCTATGGCTACACCTTC

V: TRBV7-2
J: TRBJ1-3
size: once
D: NA
length: 17
CDR3: CASSLFSSDSPGNTIYF
DNA: TGTGCCAGCAGCTTATTCAGTTCGGACAGCCCTGGAAACACCATATATTTT

V: TRBV11-1
J: TRBJ1-1
size: NA
D: TRBD1
length: 15
CDR3: CASSLEVLTGVEAFF
DNA: TGTGCCAGCAGCTTAGAAGTTCTAACAGGGGTGGAAGCTTTCTTT

V: TRBV2
J: TRBJ2-7
size: NA
D: TRBD1
length: 16
CDR3: CASSEPGQTASYEQYF
DNA: TGTGCCAGCAGTGAACCGGGACAGACCGCGTCCTACGAGCAGTACTTC

V: TRBV9
J: TRBJ2-5
size: NA
D: NA
length: 14
CDR3: CASSPRRGQETQYF
DNA: TGTGCCAGCAGCCCTCGGAGGGGACAAGAGACCCAGTACTTC

V: TRBV12-5
J: TRBJ2-1
size: NA
D: TRBD1
length: 15
CDR3: CASGLGQGSYNEQFF
DNA: TGTGCTAGTGGCCTTGGACAGGGGTCTTACAATGAGCAGTTCTTC

V: TRBV6-1
J: TRBJ1-5
size: NA
D: TRBD1
length: 14
CDR3: CASRPTGEFQPQHF
DNA: TGTGCCAGCAGACCCACAGGGGAGTTCCAGCCCCAGCATTTT

V: TRBV14
J: TRBJ1-2
size: once
D: NA
length: 17
CDR3: CASSQETATVYYYGYTF
DNA: TGTGCCAGCAGCCAAGAAACAGCCACGGTTTACTACTATGGCTACACCTTC

V: TRBV10-3
J: TRBJ1-2
size: NA
D: NA
length: 14
CDR3: CAISGNRNYGGYTF
DNA: TGTGCCATCAGCGGGAATAGGAACTACGGCGGCTACACCTTC

V: TRBV7-8
J: TRBJ1-2
size: NA
D: NA
length: 14
CDR3: CASSLGRGGHGYTF
DNA: TGTGCCAGCAGCTTAGGTCGGGGGGGGCATGGCTACACCTTC

V: TRBV28
J: TRBJ1-5
size: once
D: NA
length: 12
CDR3: CASNQDTQPQHF
DNA: TGTGCCAGCAATCAGGACACCCAGCCCCAGCATTTT

V: TRBV2
J: TRBJ2-1
size: few
D: NA
length: 15
CDR3: CASSDTGQSYNEQFF
DNA: TGTGCCAGCAGTGATACAGGACAGTCCTACAATGAGCAGTTCTTC

V: TRBV10-2
J: TRBJ1-4
size: NA
D: NA
length: 15
CDR3: CASSSYRAGDEKLFF
DNA: TGCGCCAGCAGTTCGTACAGGGCAGGGGATGAAAAACTGTTTTTT

V: TRBV11-1
J: TRBJ1-6
size: NA
D: TRBD1
length: 14
CDR3: CASSSGQGHSPLHF
DNA: TGTGCCAGCAGCTCGGGACAGGGGCATTCACCCCTCCACTTT

V: TRBV5-1
J: TRBJ2-1
size: few
D: TRBD2
length: 15
CDR3: CASSPLAGAYNEQFF
DNA: TGCGCCAGCAGCCCCTTAGCGGGGGCCTACAATGAGCAGTTCTTC

V: TRBV7-9
J: TRBJ2-3
size: NA
D: NA
length: 16
CDR3: CASSLVRGLGTDTQYF
DNA: TGTGCCAGCAGCTTAGTGAGGGGACTCGGCACAGATACGCAGTATTTT

V: TRBV29-1
J: TRBJ2-5
size: NA
D: NA
length: 12
CDR3: CSVSRYQETQYF
DNA: TGCAGCGTTAGCCGGTACCAAGAGACCCAGTACTTC

V: TRBV7-2
J: TRBJ1-4
size: NA
D: TRBD1
length: 14
CDR3: CASSSGTAFEKLFF
DNA: TGTGCCAGCAGCTCCGGGACAGCTTTTGAAAAACTGTTTTTT

V: TRBV18
J: TRBJ1-2
size: NA
D: NA
length: 14
CDR3: CASSTWGSNYGYTF
DNA: TGTGCCAGCTCAACCTGGGGCAGTAACTATGGCTACACCTTC

V: TRBV28
J: TRBJ2-7
size: NA
D: NA
length: 13
CDR3: CASSSGTPIEQYF
DNA: TGTGCCAGCAGTTCCGGGACACCGATCGAGCAGTACTTC

V: TRBV20-1
J: TRBJ2-7
size: NA
D: NA
length: 11
CDR3: CSASLLWEQYF
DNA: TGCAGTGCTAGTCTACTCTGGGAGCAGTACTTC

V: TRBV7-2
J: TRBJ2-7
size: few
D: TRBD1
length: 15
CDR3: CASSQPGQAIYEQYF
DNA: TGTGCCAGCAGCCAACCTGGACAGGCGATTTACGAGCAGTACTTC

V: TRBV5-1
J: TRBJ1-1
size: few
D: NA
length: 13
CDR3: CASSHRENTEAFF
DNA: TGCGCCAGCAGCCACAGGGAGAACACTGAAGCTTTCTTT

V: TRBV7-3
J: TRBJ2-1
size: once
D: TRBD1
length: 15
CDR3: CASSPLGTGPGEQFF
DNA: TGTGCCAGCAGCCCCTTAGGGACAGGCCCTGGGGAGCAGTTCTTC

V: TRBV28
J: TRBJ2-6
size: NA
D: NA
length: 15
CDR3: CASSVTGTGANVLTF
DNA: TGTGCCAGCAGTGTCACAGGGACTGGGGCCAACGTCCTGACTTTC

V: TRBV27
J: TRBJ1-4
size: NA
D: NA
length: 13
CDR3: CASSPFANEKLFF
DNA: TGTGCCAGCAGCCCCTTTGCTAATGAAAAACTGTTTTTT

V: TRBV19
J: TRBJ1-2
size: few
D: NA
length: 15
CDR3: CASSIRGGARNGYTF
DNA: TGTGCCAGTAGTATTCGGGGGGGCGCAAGAAATGGCTACACCTTC

V: TRBV6-5
J: TRBJ2-2
size: few
D: NA
length: 12
CDR3: CASKRTTGELFF
DNA: TGTGCCAGCAAAAGGACTACCGGGGAGCTGTTTTTT

V: TRBV7-9
J: TRBJ1-4
size: NA
D: NA
length: 14
CDR3: CASSRIQENEKLFF
DNA: TGTGCCAGCAGCCGTATACAGGAGAATGAAAAACTGTTTTTT

V: TRBV7-3
J: TRBJ2-1
size: NA
D: TRBD1
length: 14
CDR3: CASSSPDRGNEQFF
DNA: TGTGCCAGCAGCTCCCCTGACAGGGGGAATGAGCAGTTCTTC

V: TRBV5-6
J: TRBJ1-5
size: NA
D: NA
length: 16
CDR3: CASSLNRVSSNQPQHF
DNA: TGTGCCAGCAGCCTTAACAGGGTTTCAAGCAATCAGCCCCAGCATTTT

V: TRBV29-1
J: TRBJ2-5
size: NA
D: NA
length: 17
CDR3: CSVVPESIRVGRETQYF
DNA: TGCAGCGTTGTTCCCGAGTCGATCAGGGTGGGAAGGGAGACCCAGTACTTC

V: TRBV6-5
J: TRBJ2-3
size: NA
D: NA
length: 13
CDR3: CATNQPPSNTQYF
DNA: TGTGCCACCAACCAACCCCCGAGCAATACGCAGTATTTT

V: TRBV7-6
J: TRBJ1-5
size: NA
D: TRBD1
length: 15
CDR3: CASSPRTGGGQPQHF
DNA: TGTGCCAGCAGCCCGAGGACAGGGGGGGGTCAGCCCCAGCATTTT

V: TRBV5-1
J: TRBJ2-3
size: NA
D: TRBD1
length: 15
CDR3: CASSPGQSSTDTQYF
DNA: TGCGCCAGCAGCCCGGGACAGTCTAGCACAGATACGCAGTATTTT

V: TRBV7-2
J: TRBJ2-7
size: NA
D: NA
length: 14
CDR3: CASSLNRVGYEQYF
DNA: TGTGCCAGCAGCTTAAACAGGGTCGGCTACGAGCAGTACTTC

V: TRBV7-6
J: TRBJ2-1
size: NA
D: TRBD2
length: 15
CDR3: CASSGSGSSYNEQFF
DNA: TGTGCCAGCAGCGGTAGCGGGAGCTCCTACAATGAGCAGTTCTTC

V: TRBV4-3
J: TRBJ1-3
size: NA
D: TRBD1
length: 18
CDR3: CASSQARGTGFSGNTIYF
DNA: TGCGCCAGCAGCCAAGCGAGGGGGACAGGGTTCTCTGGAAACACCATATATTTT

V: TRBV5-1
J: TRBJ2-7
size: once
D: NA
length: 15
CDR3: CASSPRQFSSYEQYF
DNA: TGCGCCAGCAGCCCAAGACAGTTTTCCTCCTACGAGCAGTACTTC

V: TRBV19
J: TRBJ2-1
size: few
D: TRBD2
length: 15
CDR3: CASSITSGGHNEQFF
DNA: TGTGCCAGTAGCATCACTAGCGGGGGGCACAATGAGCAGTTCTTC

V: TRBV5-1
J: TRBJ2-7
size: NA
D: NA
length: 13
CDR3: CASSPMEGAEQYF
DNA: TGCGCCAGCAGCCCTATGGAGGGAGCCGAGCAGTACTTC

V: TRBV11-3
J: TRBJ2-2
size: NA
D: TRBD2
length: 14
CDR3: CASSPGVAGDQLFF
DNA: TGTGCCAGCAGCCCAGGAGTAGCGGGAGATCAGCTGTTTTTT

V: TRBV29-1
J: TRBJ1-1
size: NA
D: TRBD1
length: 14
CDR3: CSGKTGAMNTEAFF
DNA: TGCAGCGGAAAGACAGGGGCCATGAACACTGAAGCTTTCTTT